The present entry profiles one T cell receptor (beta chain) with its context. Antigen unknown. The entry originates in a study of blood T cells in healthy people across ages. The study, taken as a whole, reports: A conclusive naive versus antigen-experienced comparison was prevented by the unsorted PBMCs.

Through a sample-barcoded 5' primer and a J-beta primer mix, a second PCR was run for roughly 6 to 11 cycles. A single record per CDR3 protein comes from TCRdb applying MiXCR to the 5' RACE reads. The repertoire holds 1.5 million to 2 million distinct CDR3 sequences, 28% seen once, with over 7% in the top ten. Trimming stripped 4 bases from V and 8 bases from J, with 13 bases between. CDR1 is SGHRS, CDR2 YFSETQ, per germline. The CDR3 is 13 residues long. Every participating donor contributed 7.5 to 10 milliliters of peripheral blood through a draw. This TCR was sampled from a woman younger than 45 in good health. Material for sequencing was blood. The V and J genes are TRBV5-1 and TRBJ2-1, with D tentatively TRBD1 (6 bases). The CDR3 loop reads CASSQTGFDEQFF. DNA for the CDR3: TGCGCCAGCAGCCAAACAGGGTTCGATGAGCAGTTCTTC.